The rows below give T cell receptor beta chains drawn from one sample of a study of blood T cell repertoires in COVID-19. Generated by immunoSEQ multiplex PCR, the TCRdb table keeps only in-frame clones and is missing some. The data show about 250,000 clones, more than 75% seen once. The sequenced material came from peripheral blood. These receptors all come from a woman of 80 years or more with COVID-19, enrolled during active disease. CDR3s include the opening cysteine and the closing phenylalanine or tryptophan. The D gene is left open where the match is weak. Some rows mark clone size as missing; the rest say once, few, many or name a class of expanded clone.

v_call	j_call	clone_size	cdr3_length	d_call	cdr3_aa	cdr3_nt
TRBV28	TRBJ1-5	-	14	TRBD1	CASNLGQVREPQHF	TGTGCCAGCAACTTGGGACAGGTTAGGGAGCCCCAGCATTTT
TRBV29-1	TRBJ1-2	-	11	-	CSGQDYYGYTF	TGCAGCGGACAGGACTACTATGGCTACACCTTC
TRBV12-3/TRBV12-4	TRBJ2-7	-	11	-	CASSHGYEQYF	TGTGCCAGCAGCCACGGCTACGAGCAGTACTTC
TRBV5-4	TRBJ1-2	few	13	-	CASSLEGVYGYTF	TGTGCCAGCAGCTTGGAAGGAGTCTATGGCTACACCTTC
TRBV10-3	TRBJ1-5	-	13	-	CAISESSGQPQHF	TGTGCCATCAGTGAGAGTTCCGGTCAGCCCCAGCATTTT
TRBV27	TRBJ1-2	-	13	-	CASSGTANYGYTF	TGTGCCAGCAGTGGAACAGCTAACTATGGCTACACCTTC
TRBV20-1	TRBJ2-1	-	14	TRBD1	CSASLSGGKGEQFF	TGCAGTGCTAGTCTGTCAGGGGGCAAGGGTGAGCAGTTCTTC
TRBV5-1	TRBJ1-2	-	13	-	CASSWGQDYGYTF	TGCGCCAGCAGCTGGGGACAAGACTATGGCTACACCTTC
TRBV3-1/TRBV3-2	TRBJ2-1	-	14	-	CASSRKTDSNEQFF	TGTGCCAGCAGCCGCAAGACAGACTCCAATGAGCAGTTCTTC
TRBV14	TRBJ1-5	-	13	-	CASSRGIDQPQHF	TGTGCCAGCAGCCGCGGGATCGATCAGCCCCAGCATTTT
TRBV28	TRBJ1-4	-	17	-	CASSSPQGIATNEKLFF	TGTGCCAGCAGCTCGCCGCAGGGGATCGCAACTAATGAAAAACTGTTTTTT
TRBV30	TRBJ2-5	-	11	TRBD1	CALSRGETQYF	TGTGCCTTAAGCAGGGGGGAGACCCAGTACTTC
TRBV29-1	TRBJ1-1	-	12	TRBD1	CSGGQSNTEAFF	TGCAGCGGGGGACAGTCGAACACTGAAGCTTTCTTT
TRBV5-1	TRBJ1-3	-	15	-	CASSPSGASGNTIYF	TGCGCCAGCAGCCCCTCTGGGGCCTCTGGAAACACCATATATTTT
TRBV19	TRBJ2-1	-	16	TRBD2	CASIGTSGGQRNEQFF	TGTGCCAGTATTGGGACTAGCGGGGGCCAACGCAATGAGCAGTTCTTC
TRBV7-8	TRBJ1-2	-	14	TRBD1	CASSLDYRGYGYTF	TGTGCCAGCAGCTTAGATTACAGGGGCTATGGCTACACCTTC
TRBV28	TRBJ1-1	once	12	TRBD1	CASSRNRGEAFF	TGTGCCAGCAGCCGTAACAGGGGAGAAGCTTTCTTT
TRBV9	TRBJ1-2	-	17	TRBD1	CASSAGIGQGIAHGYTF	TGTGCCAGCAGCGCGGGGATAGGACAGGGAATAGCTCATGGCTACACCTTC
TRBV19	TRBJ1-3	-	15	-	CASIPEISSGNTIYF	TGTGCCAGTATCCCGGAGATCAGCTCTGGAAACACCATATATTTT
TRBV28	TRBJ1-3	-	15	-	CASSFLRDSGNTIYF	TGTGCCAGCAGTTTCCTCAGGGACTCTGGAAACACCATATATTTT
TRBV27	TRBJ2-6	-	13	-	CASRGAGANVLTF	TGTGCCAGCAGGGGAGCCGGGGCCAACGTCCTGACTTTC
TRBV4-3	TRBJ2-7	once	15	TRBD1	CASSQAGQGFGEQYF	TGCGCCAGCAGCCAAGCGGGACAGGGGTTCGGCGAGCAGTACTTC
TRBV18	TRBJ1-2	-	14	-	CASSPSRVGDGYTF	TGTGCCAGCTCACCTTCCAGGGTAGGGGATGGCTACACCTTC
TRBV12-5	TRBJ1-1	-	13	-	CASGEAEGRKAFF	TGTGCTAGTGGTGAGGCGGAGGGCCGGAAAGCTTTCTTT
TRBV28	TRBJ2-1	-	17	-	CASSQDDLGALYNEQFF	TGTGCCAGCAGCCAGGATGATCTGGGGGCCCTTTACAATGAGCAGTTCTTC
TRBV2	TRBJ1-3	-	15	TRBD1	CASSGDRGLGNTIYF	TGTGCCAGCAGTGGCGACAGGGGGCTGGGAAACACCATATATTTT
TRBV7-9	TRBJ1-4	-	15	TRBD1	CASSLGTGEEEKLFF	TGTGCCAGCAGCTTAGGGACAGGGGAGGAAGAAAAACTGTTTTTT
TRBV3-1/TRBV3-2	TRBJ1-1	-	14	-	CASRLRGGNTEAFF	TGTGCCAGCAGACTAAGGGGAGGGAACACTGAAGCTTTCTTT
TRBV9	TRBJ2-1	few	16	TRBD2	CASSVGTSVNYNEQFF	TGTGCCAGCAGCGTAGGGACTAGCGTAAACTACAATGAGCAGTTCTTC
TRBV7-2	TRBJ2-2	-	15	-	CASRPAGPNTGELFF	TGTGCCAGCAGACCGGCGGGGCCGAACACCGGGGAGCTGTTTTTT
TRBV4-2	TRBJ1-2	once	15	-	CASSQLPQGNYGYTF	TGTGCCAGCAGCCAACTCCCCCAGGGAAACTATGGCTACACCTTC
TRBV4-3	TRBJ1-4	-	16	TRBD1	CASSLQWGQGNEKLFF	TGCGCCAGCAGCCTCCAGTGGGGACAGGGAAATGAAAAACTGTTTTTT
TRBV18	TRBJ2-2	-	15	-	CASSPQTIFSGELFF	TGTGCCAGCTCACCTCAGACAATTTTTTCCGGGGAGCTGTTTTTT
TRBV7-2	TRBJ1-1	-	13	-	CASSLDQRSEAFF	TGTGCCAGCAGCTTAGATCAGAGGTCTGAAGCTTTCTTT
TRBV7-2	TRBJ2-3	-	16	TRBD1	CASSLRSGQGTDTQYF	TGTGCCAGCAGCTTACGATCGGGACAGGGCACAGATACGCAGTATTTT
TRBV6-6	TRBJ1-1	-	15	-	CATLTRQLMNTEAFF	TGTGCCACCCTGACGAGACAGCTCATGAACACTGAAGCTTTCTTT
TRBV7-9	TRBJ2-5	-	17	TRBD2	CASSPPHRGEFQETQYF	TGTGCCAGCAGCCCACCACATCGGGGGGAATTTCAAGAGACCCAGTACTTC
TRBV19	TRBJ1-5	once	16	TRBD1	CASSPRQGASNQPQHF	TGTGCCAGTAGTCCTAGACAGGGGGCGAGCAATCAGCCCCAGCATTTT
TRBV6-1	TRBJ2-7	-	13	-	CASSEAHSYEQYF	TGTGCCAGCAGTGAAGCTCACAGCTACGAGCAGTACTTC
TRBV2	TRBJ1-1	-	13	TRBD1	CASSGTGGTEAFF	TGTGCCAGCAGTGGCACAGGGGGAACTGAAGCTTTCTTT
TRBV5-6	TRBJ2-3	-	14	-	CASSLLRSTDTQYF	TGTGCCAGCAGCCTTCTGAGAAGCACAGATACGCAGTATTTT
TRBV28	TRBJ1-2	-	14	TRBD1	CASSFSRQGHGYTF	TGTGCCAGCAGTTTCAGCAGACAGGGCCATGGCTACACCTTC
TRBV7-2	TRBJ1-1	-	14	-	CASSLGQGNTEAFF	TGTGCCAGCAGCTTAGGCCAGGGGAACACTGAAGCTTTCTTT
TRBV6-9	TRBJ1-3	-	14	-	CANEDNDSGNTIYF	TGTGCCAATGAGGACAACGACTCTGGAAACACCATATATTTT
TRBV18	TRBJ1-2	-	12	TRBD1	CASSPAGQDVTF	TGTGCCAGCTCACCAGCGGGACAGGACGTCACCTTC
TRBV28	TRBJ2-1	-	12	-	CASSSPGYRQFF	TGTGCCAGCAGTTCCCCGGGATATCGGCAGTTCTTC
TRBV6-1	TRBJ1-2	-	12	-	CASGDQYYGYTF	TGTGCCAGCGGTGACCAATACTATGGCTACACCTTC
TRBV14	TRBJ2-3	-	15	TRBD2	CASSLLAGGPDTQYF	TGTGCCAGCAGCCTCCTAGCGGGGGGGCCAGATACGCAGTATTTT
TRBV28	TRBJ1-6	-	13	-	CASRREGNSPLHF	TGTGCCAGCAGGAGGGAGGGGAATTCACCCCTCCACTTT
TRBV2	TRBJ1-2	-	14	-	CASSVGQSGYGYTF	TGTGCCAGCAGTGTGGGACAATCAGGCTATGGCTACACCTTC
TRBV24-1	TRBJ2-3	-	14	TRBD1	CASRDSGQGFAQYF	TGTGCCAGCCGGGACAGTGGCCAAGGATTTGCGCAGTATTTT
TRBV2	TRBJ1-1	once	14	-	CASSLTQANTEAFF	TGTGCCAGCAGCTTGACACAAGCGAACACTGAAGCTTTCTTT
TRBV5-5	TRBJ2-3	few	16	TRBD1	CASRVDRDYSGDTQYF	TGTGCCAGCAGAGTCGACAGGGATTATAGTGGGGATACGCAGTATTTT
TRBV2	TRBJ1-2	-	12	-	CASSVQSYGYTF	TGTGCCAGCAGCGTACAGTCGTATGGCTACACCTTC
TRBV6-5	TRBJ2-6	-	15	TRBD1	CASSTTGVGANVLTF	TGTGCCAGCAGCACCACAGGGGTTGGGGCCAACGTCCTGACTTTC
TRBV25-1	TRBJ1-1	-	14	-	CASRGGLPNTEAFF	TGTGCCAGCAGAGGCGGGCTTCCGAACACTGAAGCTTTCTTT
TRBV7-9	TRBJ1-1	-	14	TRBD1	CASTTGQGNTEAFF	TGTGCCAGCACAACCGGACAGGGGAACACTGAAGCTTTCTTT
TRBV19	TRBJ1-3	-	14	-	CATRQDLSGNTIYF	TGTGCCACAAGACAGGACCTCTCTGGAAACACCATATATTTT
TRBV7-2	TRBJ1-2	-	15	-	CASSPYMERDYGYTF	TGTGCCAGCAGCCCCTATATGGAGAGGGACTATGGCTACACCTTC